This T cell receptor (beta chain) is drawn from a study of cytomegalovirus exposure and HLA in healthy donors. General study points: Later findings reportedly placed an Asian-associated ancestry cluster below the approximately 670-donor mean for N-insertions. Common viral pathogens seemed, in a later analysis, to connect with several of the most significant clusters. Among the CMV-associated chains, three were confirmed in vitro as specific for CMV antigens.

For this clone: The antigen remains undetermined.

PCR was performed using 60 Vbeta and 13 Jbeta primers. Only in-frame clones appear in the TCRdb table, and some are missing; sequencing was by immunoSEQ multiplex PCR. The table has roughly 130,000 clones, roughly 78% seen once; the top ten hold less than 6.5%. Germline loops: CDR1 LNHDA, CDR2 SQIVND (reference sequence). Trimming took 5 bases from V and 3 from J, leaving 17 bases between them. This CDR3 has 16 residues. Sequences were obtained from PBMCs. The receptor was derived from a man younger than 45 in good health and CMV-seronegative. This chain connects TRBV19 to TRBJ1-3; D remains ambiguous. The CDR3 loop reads CASSLSLPVFGNTIYF. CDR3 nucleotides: TGTGCCAGTAGTCTATCGCTGCCGGTATTTGGAAACACCATATATTTT.